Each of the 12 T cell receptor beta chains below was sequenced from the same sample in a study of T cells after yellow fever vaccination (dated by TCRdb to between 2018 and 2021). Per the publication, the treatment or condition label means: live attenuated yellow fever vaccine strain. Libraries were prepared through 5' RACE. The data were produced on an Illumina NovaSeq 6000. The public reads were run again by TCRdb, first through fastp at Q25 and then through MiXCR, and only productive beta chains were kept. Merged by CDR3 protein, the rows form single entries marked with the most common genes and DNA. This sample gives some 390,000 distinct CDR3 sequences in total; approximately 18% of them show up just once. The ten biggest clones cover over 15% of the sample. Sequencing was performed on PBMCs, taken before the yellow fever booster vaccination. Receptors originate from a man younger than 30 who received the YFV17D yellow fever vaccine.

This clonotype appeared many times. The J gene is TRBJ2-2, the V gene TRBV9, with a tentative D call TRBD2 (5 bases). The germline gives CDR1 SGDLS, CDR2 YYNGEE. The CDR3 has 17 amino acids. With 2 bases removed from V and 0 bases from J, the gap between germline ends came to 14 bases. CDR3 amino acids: CASSVTGSGANTGELFF. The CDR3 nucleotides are TGTGCCAGCAGCGTGACGGGATCCGGGGCGAACACCGGGGAGCTGTTTTTT. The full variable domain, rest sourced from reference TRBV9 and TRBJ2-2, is DSGVTQTPKHLITATGQRVTLRCSPRSGDLSVYWYQQSLDQGLQFLIQYYNGEERAKGNILERFSAQQFPDLHSELNLSSLELGDSALYFCASSVTGSGANTGELFFGEGSRLTVL.

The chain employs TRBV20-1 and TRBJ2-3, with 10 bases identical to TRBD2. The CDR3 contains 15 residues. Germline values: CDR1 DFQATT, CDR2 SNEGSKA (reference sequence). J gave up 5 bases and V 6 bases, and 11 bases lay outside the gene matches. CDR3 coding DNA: TGCAGTGCGGGGGGACTAGCGACCAGGGTAGATACGCAGTATTTT. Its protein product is CSAGGLATRVDTQYF.

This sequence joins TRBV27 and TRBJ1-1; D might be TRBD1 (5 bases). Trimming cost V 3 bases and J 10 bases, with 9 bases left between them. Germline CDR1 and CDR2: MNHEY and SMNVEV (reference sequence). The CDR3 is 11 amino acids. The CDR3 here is CASSFRERAFF. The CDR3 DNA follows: TGTGCCAGCAGTTTCAGGGAGAGAGCTTTCTTT.

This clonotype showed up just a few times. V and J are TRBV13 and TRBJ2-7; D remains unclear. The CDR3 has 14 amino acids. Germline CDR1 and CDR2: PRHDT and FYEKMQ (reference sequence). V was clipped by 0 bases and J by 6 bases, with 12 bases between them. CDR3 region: CASSLGPPAPEQYF. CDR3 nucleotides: TGTGCCAGCAGCTTAGGCCCCCCAGCTCCCGAGCAGTACTTC.

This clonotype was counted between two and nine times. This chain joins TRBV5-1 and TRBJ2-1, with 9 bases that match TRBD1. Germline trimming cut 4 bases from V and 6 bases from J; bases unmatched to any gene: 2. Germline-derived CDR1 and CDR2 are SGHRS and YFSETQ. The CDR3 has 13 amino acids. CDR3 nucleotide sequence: TGCGCCAGCAGCGGGGGACAGGGCAATGAGCAGTTCTTC. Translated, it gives CASSGGQGNEQFF.

This CDR3 reads CSASGVGEKLFF. DNA for the CDR3: TGCAGTGCTAGTGGTGTCGGGGAAAAACTGTTTTTT. The chain joins TRBV20-1 to TRBJ1-4; D is unresolved. The CDR3 sequence is 12 residues long. V lost 3 bases to trimming and J lost 8 bases, with 10 bases between them. Germline V CDR1 and CDR2: DFQATT, SNEGSKA (reference sequence).

The CDR3 DNA reads as TGTGCCAGCAGCCCCACAAGGGACAGCCGCGAGCAGTACGTC. It translates to CASSPTRDSREQYV. The genes are TRBV7-3 and TRBJ2-7; 7 bases agree with TRBD1. The germline CDR1 and CDR2 sequences are SGHTA and FQGTGA. This CDR3 has 14 amino acids. The junction had 10 bases not matched to a gene; V was cut back by 5 bases and J by 6 bases.

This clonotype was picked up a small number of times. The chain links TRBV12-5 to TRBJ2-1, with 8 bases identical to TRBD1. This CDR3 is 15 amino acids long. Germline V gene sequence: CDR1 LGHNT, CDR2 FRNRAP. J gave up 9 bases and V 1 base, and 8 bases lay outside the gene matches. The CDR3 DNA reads TGTGCTAGTGGTTTGGGACACCAGGGGGCAGGTGAGCAGTTCTTC. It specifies CASGLGHQGAGEQFF.

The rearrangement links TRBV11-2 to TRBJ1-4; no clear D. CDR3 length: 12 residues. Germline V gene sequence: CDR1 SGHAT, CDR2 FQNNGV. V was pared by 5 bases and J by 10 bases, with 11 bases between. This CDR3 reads CASSQSAGKLFF. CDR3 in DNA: TGTGCCAGCAGCCAATCCGCCGGAAAACTGTTTTTT.

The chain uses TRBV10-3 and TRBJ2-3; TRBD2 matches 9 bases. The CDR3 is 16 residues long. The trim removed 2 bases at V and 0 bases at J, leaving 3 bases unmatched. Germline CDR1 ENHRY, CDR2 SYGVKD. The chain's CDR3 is CAISEASGDSTDTQYF. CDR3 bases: TGTGCCATCAGTGAGGCTAGCGGGGACAGCACAGATACGCAGTATTTT.

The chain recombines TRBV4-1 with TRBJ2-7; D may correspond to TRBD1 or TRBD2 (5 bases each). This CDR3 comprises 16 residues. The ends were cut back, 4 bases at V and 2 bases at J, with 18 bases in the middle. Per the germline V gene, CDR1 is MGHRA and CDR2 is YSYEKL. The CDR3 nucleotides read TGCGCCAGCAGCCCTGGTATGGGGGACCGAACCTACGAGCAGTACTTC. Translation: CASSPGMGDRTYEQYF.

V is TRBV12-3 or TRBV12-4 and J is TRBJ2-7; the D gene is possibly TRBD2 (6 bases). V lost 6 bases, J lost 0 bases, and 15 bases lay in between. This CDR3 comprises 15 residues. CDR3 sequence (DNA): TGTGCCAGCAGCCCGTTCGGGGGTAACTCCTACGAGCAGTACTTC. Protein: CASSPFGGNSYEQYF.